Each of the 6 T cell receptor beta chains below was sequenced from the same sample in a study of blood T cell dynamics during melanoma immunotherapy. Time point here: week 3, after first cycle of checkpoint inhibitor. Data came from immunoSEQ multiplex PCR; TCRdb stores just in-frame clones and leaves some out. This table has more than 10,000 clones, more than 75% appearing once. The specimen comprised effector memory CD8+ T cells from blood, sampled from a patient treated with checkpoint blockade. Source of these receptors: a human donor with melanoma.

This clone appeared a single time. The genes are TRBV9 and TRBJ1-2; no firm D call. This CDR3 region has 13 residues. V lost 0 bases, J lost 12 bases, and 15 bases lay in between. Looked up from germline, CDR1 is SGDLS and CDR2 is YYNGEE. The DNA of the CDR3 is TGTGCCAGCAGCGTAGCCCCTCTGGGAATCCACACCTTC. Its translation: CASSVAPLGIHTF.

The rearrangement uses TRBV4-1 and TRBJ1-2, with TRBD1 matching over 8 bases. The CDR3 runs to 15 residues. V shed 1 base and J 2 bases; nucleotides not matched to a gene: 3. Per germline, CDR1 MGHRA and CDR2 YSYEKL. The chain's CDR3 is CASSQVTGGNYGYTF. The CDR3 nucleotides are TGCGCCAGCAGCCAAGTCACAGGGGGGAACTATGGCTACACCTTC.

The CDR3 protein is CASSLEGEIGYEQYF. In nucleotides, the CDR3 is TGTGCCAGCAGCTTAGAGGGAGAGATAGGCTACGAGCAGTACTTC. The chain has TRBV7-6 and TRBJ2-7; the D gene is possibly TRBD2 (5 bases). With 1 base removed from V and 3 bases from J, the gap between germline ends came to 13 bases. This CDR3 region has 15 residues. Germline assignment: CDR1 SGHVS and CDR2 FNYEAQ.

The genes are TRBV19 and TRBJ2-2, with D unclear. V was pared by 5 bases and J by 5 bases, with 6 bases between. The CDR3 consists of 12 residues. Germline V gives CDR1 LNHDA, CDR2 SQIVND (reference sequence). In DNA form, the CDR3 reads TGTGCCAGTAGTCCGTCGACCGGGGAGCTGTTTTTT. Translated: CASSPSTGELFF.

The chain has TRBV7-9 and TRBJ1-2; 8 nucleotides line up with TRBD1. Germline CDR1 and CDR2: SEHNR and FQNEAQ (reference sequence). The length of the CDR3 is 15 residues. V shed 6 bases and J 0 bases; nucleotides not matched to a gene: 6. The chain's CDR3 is CASRMQQGANYGYTF. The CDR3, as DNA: TGTGCCAGCAGAATGCAACAGGGGGCTAACTATGGCTACACCTTC. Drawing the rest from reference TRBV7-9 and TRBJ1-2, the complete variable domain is DTGVSQNPRHKITKRGQNVTFRCDPISEHNRLYWYRQTLGQGPEFLTYFQNEAQLEKSRLLSDRFSAERPKGSFSTLEIQRTEQGDSAMYLCASRMQQGANYGYTFGSGTRLTVV.

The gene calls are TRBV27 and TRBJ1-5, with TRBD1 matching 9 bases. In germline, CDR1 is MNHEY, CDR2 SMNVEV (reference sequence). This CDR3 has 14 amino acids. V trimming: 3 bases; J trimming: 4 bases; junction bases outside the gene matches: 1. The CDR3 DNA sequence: TGTGCCAGCAGTTTGGGGACAGGGAATCAGCCCCAGCATTTT. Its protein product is CASSLGTGNQPQHF.